This record looks at one TCR beta chain sequence and its context. This entry comes from a study of shared clonotypes between healthy human individuals. Deep-level settings were used for running the assay. Some clones are missing from TCRdb's copy, which holds only in-frame ones; the method was immunoSEQ multiplex PCR. Of 1.5 million to 2.5 million clones in the sample, roughly 94% were seen once. Trimming took off 0 bases at V and 1 base at J, with 6 bases between the two ends. In germline, CDR1 is LGHNA, CDR2 YNFKEQ. The CDR3 covers 15 residues. The naive CD8 population came from CD45RO-negative cells selected for CCR7, without terminally differentiated effector memory CD45RA+ cells.

Sequences were obtained from naive CD8+ T cells sorted from blood. The receptor was isolated from a man younger than 35 in good health. The gene calls are TRBV4-2 and TRBJ2-2; D possibly corresponds to TRBD2 (5 bases). CDR3 region: CASSQDEGNTGELFF. CDR3 DNA sequence: TGTGCCAGCAGCCAAGATGAGGGGAACACCGGGGAGCTGTTTTTT.